Listed below are T cell receptor beta chains from one sample, sequenced in a study of naive and memory T cell subsets. TCRdb called the UMI-ligation and nested PCR reads again in MiXCR, with one record for every CDR3 protein. The sample carries about 100,000 distinct CDR3 sequences, about 14% recorded once. The sequencing sample was made of naive CD8+ T cells from blood. Receptor source: a human donor in good health. CDR3s include the opening cysteine and the closing phenylalanine or tryptophan. The order of the fields is clone size, D gene, V gene, J gene, CDR3 DNA, CDR3 protein. D genes are given only for firm matches. The size entry is marked missing in some rows and otherwise reads once, few, many or a size class.

.	TRBD1	TRBV5-4	TRBJ2-6	TGTGCCAGCAGCTTGCGACAGGGGGTTCGTGGGGCCAACGTCCTGACTTTC	CASSLRQGVRGANVLTF
.	TRBD1	TRBV29-1	TRBJ2-1	TGCAGCGTTTATCGGACAGGGGTAGAGCAGTTCTTC	CSVYRTGVEQFF
many	TRBD2	TRBV13	TRBJ2-7	TGTGCCAGCAGCCCGGGACTAGCGCGGTACGAGCAGTACTTC	CASSPGLARYEQYF
.	.	TRBV2	TRBJ1-1	TGTGCCACCCAGGGGACGAACACTGAAGCTTTCTTT	CATQGTNTEAFF
many	.	TRBV7-9	TRBJ2-7	TGTGCCAGCAGCTTTCAGACAGGACAGTCCTACGAGCAGTACTTC	CASSFQTGQSYEQYF
many	TRBD2	TRBV6-5	TRBJ2-1	TGTGCCAGCAGTTACTCGATAGGGTCTAGCGGTAATGAGCAGTTCTTC	CASSYSIGSSGNEQFF
.	.	TRBV2	TRBJ2-3	TGTGCCAGCAGTGGGGGTGGGGGTGCGGCAGATACGCAGTATTTT	CASSGGGGAADTQYF
many	TRBD1	TRBV29-1	TRBJ1-2	TGCAGCTCTTTGACAGGGAGGATGGGTGATAATGGCTACACCTTC	CSSLTGRMGDNGYTF
many	TRBD2	TRBV7-9	TRBJ2-7	TGTGCCAGCAGCTCCGGGGGAGGGTTAGCCTACGAGCAGTACTTC	CASSSGGGLAYEQYF
few	.	TRBV4-3	TRBJ2-7	TGCGCCAGCAGCCCCAGGGACGTTGGCGGGAAGCAGTACTTC	CASSPRDVGGKQYF
.	TRBD1	TRBV5-1	TRBJ2-7	TGCGCCAGCACTCAAACACCGGGACAGAGCTCCTACGAGCAGTACTTC	CASTQTPGQSSYEQYF
.	TRBD2	TRBV24-1	TRBJ2-3	TGTGCCACCAGTGATTCGGCTCGTTCTAGCGGGAGCACAGATACGCAGTATTTT	CATSDSARSSGSTDTQYF
few	.	TRBV7-9	TRBJ1-1	TGTGCCAGCGTGGGAGGGCCTTTGAACACTGAAGCTTTCTTT	CASVGGPLNTEAFF
.	.	TRBV11-2	TRBJ2-2	TGTGCCAGCAGTTTGGCGAGGGGCACCGGGGAGCTGTTTTTT	CASSLARGTGELFF
few	.	TRBV2	TRBJ1-2	TGTGCCAGCAGTGAAGCTCTTGGTCATAGCTATGGCTACACCTTC	CASSEALGHSYGYTF
.	.	TRBV7-8	TRBJ2-1	TGTGCCAGCAGCTTAGCCGTCGGGTACTCGGGCTCCAATGAGCAGTTCTTC	CASSLAVGYSGSNEQFF
.	.	TRBV7-8	TRBJ1-6	TGTGCCAGCAGCCCCGAACGGCAGCTTCATTCACCCCTCCACTTT	CASSPERQLHSPLHF
.	.	TRBV20-1	TRBJ2-7	TGCAGTGCTAGAGATCTGACGGGGAGCTACGAGCAGTACTTC	CSARDLTGSYEQYF
.	TRBD1	TRBV29-1	TRBJ2-3	TGCAGCACTCGACAGGGAGAATACACAGATACGCAGTATTTT	CSTRQGEYTDTQYF
.	.	TRBV12-3/TRBV12-4	TRBJ1-5	TGTGCCAGCAGTTTGGGGGGTGGGGAGCCCCAGCATTTT	CASSLGGGEPQHF
.	TRBD2	TRBV7-9	TRBJ2-5	TGTGCCAGCAGCTCCAGCGGGAGGGCTGAAGAGACCCAGTACTTC	CASSSSGRAEETQYF
.	TRBD2	TRBV9	TRBJ2-1	TGTGCCAGCAGCGTTGACGGGGGGGCTAGTGAGCAGTTCTTC	CASSVDGGASEQFF
.	.	TRBV7-9	TRBJ1-4	TGTGCCAGCAGCCCTGGTTGGGCGGGGCTTGATAATGAAAAACTGTTTTTT	CASSPGWAGLDNEKLFF
.	TRBD1	TRBV14	TRBJ2-7	TGTGCCAGCAGCCAAGATGGGGGCGAGGGGGACAGGGGGCGCGGAAAGGCCTACGAGCAGTACTTC	CASSQDGGEGDRGRGKAYEQYF
few	.	TRBV12-3/TRBV12-4	TRBJ2-4	TGTGCCAGCAGCCCACCCCGGGGGCACGGGGAAAACATTCAGTACTTC	CASSPPRGHGENIQYF
few	.	TRBV13	TRBJ2-7	TGTGCCAGCAGCTTGACTCCGGACAGCGAGCAGTACTTC	CASSLTPDSEQYF
.	TRBD1	TRBV14	TRBJ2-5	TGTGCCAGCAGCCTCCGGACAGGAGAGACCCAGTACTTC	CASSLRTGETQYF
.	TRBD1	TRBV7-9	TRBJ2-7	TGTGCCAGCAGCTTTGCACAGGGGAGCCACGAGCAGTACTTC	CASSFAQGSHEQYF